A single sample gave rise to the 31 T cell receptor beta chains below, sequenced in a study of T cell responses to AZD1222 COVID-19 vaccine. This table comes from immunoSEQ multiplex PCR, and its TCRdb copy is limited to in-frame clones, with some not included. Found here are about 110,000 clones, around 90% of them singletons; the top ten hold 5.5% to 8.5%. The source material was peripheral blood, sampled on day 0 of AZD1222 vaccination. The receptors stem from an adult in good health.

This clone turned up a few times. CDR3 sequence reads: CASSLAKTGGGEKLFF. The CDR3 DNA is TGCGCCAGCAGCTTAGCCAAGACAGGGGGTGGAGAAAAACTGTTTTTT. V gene TRBV5-1 combines with J gene TRBJ1-4; 9 bases fit TRBD1. Germline-derived CDR1 and CDR2 are SGHRS and YFSETQ. The CDR3 sequence is 16 residues long. Unmatched junction bases numbered 10, after V lost 2 bases and J lost 8 bases. Full variable domain (rest looked up from reference TRBV5-1 and TRBJ1-4): KAGVTQTPRYLIKTRGQQVTLSCSPISGHRSVSWYQQTPGQGLQFLFEYFSETQRNKGNFPGRFSGRQFSNSRSEMNVSTLELGDSALYLCASSLAKTGGGEKLFFGSGTQLSVL.

CDR3 residues: CASSPGTVSNEKLFF. The CDR3 DNA follows: TGCGCCAGCAGCCCCGGGACAGTTAGCAATGAAAAACTGTTTTTT. The chain employs TRBV4-1 and TRBJ1-4, with TRBD1 matching over 7 bases. The CDR3 totals 15 residues. V lost 4 bases and J lost 5; bases outside the gene matches: 7. Germline V gene sequence: CDR1 MGHRA, CDR2 YSYEKL.

V and J are TRBV24-1 and TRBJ2-5; the D gene is possibly TRBD1 (7 bases). This CDR3 region has 16 residues. Looked up from germline, CDR1 is KGHDR and CDR2 is SFDVKD. V was clipped by 4 bases and J by 5 bases, with 19 bases between them. The DNA for the CDR3 is TGTGCCACCAGTGACCGCGGGACAGTCTATAGGGAGACCCAGTACTTC. Protein sequence: CATSDRGTVYRETQYF.

The chain recombines TRBV27 with TRBJ1-2; no clear D gene. V lost 2 bases and J 1 base, leaving 11 bases between the germline ends. This CDR3 has 15 residues. The germline CDR1 and CDR2 sequences are MNHEY and SMNVEV (reference sequence). CDR3 DNA sequence: TGTGCCAGCAGTTTAAGAGGCCTCGGTAACTATGGCTACACCTTC. This translates into CASSLRGLGNYGYTF.

The chain links TRBV28 to TRBJ2-6; unclear D gene. The V end lost 2 bases, the J end lost 0 bases, and 8 bases lay between the germline ends. The CDR3 contains 16 residues. The germline gives CDR1 MDHEN, CDR2 SYDVKM. The CDR3 DNA reads TGTGCCAGCAGTTTACCTGGCAGCTCTGGGGCCAACGTCCTGACTTTC. It yields the protein CASSLPGSSGANVLTF.

This clone was counted a few times. The chain carries TRBV6-5 and TRBJ1-3; TRBD1 matches at 10 bases. The junction had 8 bases not matched to a gene; V was cut back by 6 bases and J by 6 bases. This CDR3 has 15 amino acids. Looked up from germline, CDR1 is MNHEY and CDR2 is SVGAGI. The CDR3 sequence is CASRAGQGSANTIYF. CDR3 bases: TGTGCCAGCAGAGCGGGACAGGGGAGCGCAAACACCATATATTTT.

This chain links TRBV9 with TRBJ2-7, with 12 nucleotides matching TRBD1. V was clipped by 6 bases and J by 6 bases; unmatched bases: 7. Germline V gene data show CDR1 as SGDLS and CDR2 as YYNGEE. CDR3 length: 14 amino acids. The CDR3 DNA follows: TGTGCCAGCACCCTCGGGACAGGGGGCGGCGAGCAGTACTTC. Protein: CASTLGTGGGEQYF.

The chain has TRBV7-2 and TRBJ1-4; D ambiguous. The ends were cut back, 1 base at V and 5 bases at J, with 11 bases in the middle. The CDR3 has 15 amino acids. Germline V gene sequence: CDR1 SGHTA, CDR2 FQGNSA. DNA of the CDR3: TGTGCCAGCAGCTTAGGAGGCCAGGCCAATGAAAAACTGTTTTTT. Its protein product is CASSLGGQANEKLFF.

The chain recombines TRBV7-9 with TRBJ2-4; 8 positions agree with TRBD2. Germline V gene lookup returns CDR1 SEHNR and CDR2 FQNEAQ (reference sequence). V shed 5 bases, J shed 0 bases, and the junction held 12 bases outside the gene matches. CDR3 length: 18 residues. The CDR3 region is CASSRLPGGDLAKNIQYF. CDR3 bases: TGTGCCAGCAGCCGCCTTCCGGGGGGGGATTTAGCCAAAAACATTCAGTACTTC.

V is TRBV19 and J is TRBJ2-4; D is unclear. This CDR3 has 13 residues. Germline CDR1 reads LNHDA; CDR2 reads SQIVND (reference sequence). Trimming removed 1 base from V and 12 bases from J, with 13 bases in between. The CDR3 bases are TGTGCCAGTAGTATAGTTCCCGCGGTGGCTCAGTACTTC. It is translated as CASSIVPAVAQYF.

The V call is TRBV4-1, the J call TRBJ2-7; D remains unclear. This CDR3 spans 17 amino acids. The ends were cut back, 0 bases at V and 4 bases at J, with 19 bases in the middle. CDR1 is MGHRA, CDR2 YSYEKL, per germline. The CDR3 DNA follows: TGCGCCAGCAGCCAAGATTCGTGGAACAGTTATACTTACGAGCAGTACTTC. It yields the protein CASSQDSWNSYTYEQYF.

The chain carries TRBV10-3 and TRBJ1-4, with D possibly TRBD1 on 5 matching bases. Germline V gene data show CDR1 as ENHRY and CDR2 as SYGVKD. V lost 4 bases to trimming and J lost 3 bases, with 12 bases between them. The CDR3 is 15 amino acids. The CDR3 spells CAISVGPTANEKLFF. The DNA for the CDR3 is TGTGCCATCAGTGTGGGACCAACTGCTAATGAAAAACTGTTTTTT.

This chain connects TRBV30 to TRBJ2-5; possibly TRBD2 for D (6 bases). The V end was cut by 0 bases, the J end by 5 bases, with 16 bases between. CDR3 length equals 15 residues. Germline V CDR1 and CDR2: GTSNPN, SVGIG (reference sequence). The CDR3 protein is CAWSVPIRLGETQYF. In nucleotides, the CDR3 is TGTGCCTGGAGTGTACCCATCAGACTAGGGGAGACCCAGTACTTC.

The CDR3 here is CASSLVPGQASSYNEQFF. CDR3 nucleotide sequence: TGTGCCAGCAGCTTAGTCCCCGGACAGGCCAGCTCCTACAATGAGCAGTTCTTC. V and J are TRBV11-3 and TRBJ2-1; TRBD1 aligns across 7 bases. Germline CDR1 is SGHNT and CDR2 is YENEEA. Trimming took 1 base from V and 0 from J; bases not matched to a gene: 9. The CDR3 length is 18 residues.

There are a few counts of this clone. The CDR3, as DNA: TGTGCCAGCAGCTTACGGGGAGGAAATTCACCCCTCCACTTT. It codes for CASSLRGGNSPLHF. This chain connects TRBV11-3 to TRBJ1-6; D unresolved. CDR1 and CDR2 from the germline V gene are SGHNT and YENEEA. V was shortened by 2 bases and J by 7 bases, with 9 bases between the two germline ends. This CDR3 region has 14 residues.

This clone was observed a single time. The chain carries TRBV3-1 (or the pseudogene TRBV3-2) and TRBJ2-7; D unclear. Germline lookup yields CDR1 LGHDT and CDR2 YNNKEL (reference sequence). V was shortened by 4 bases and J by 4 bases, with 5 bases between the two germline ends. The length of the CDR3 is 11 residues. CDR3 coding DNA: TGTGCCAGCAGCCTTTCATACGAGCAGTACTTC. This translates into CASSLSYEQYF.

This rearrangement joins TRBV7-2 to TRBJ1-5, with 7 bases aligning to TRBD1. Trimming took 1 base from V and 4 from J; bases not matched to a gene: 7. This CDR3 has 16 amino acids. From germline, CDR1 is SGHTA and CDR2 FQGNSA. CDR3 nucleotide sequence: TGTGCCAGCAGCTTAGAAGTTGGGACAGCTAATCAGCCCCAGCATTTT. It translates to CASSLEVGTANQPQHF. The whole variable domain, filled in from reference TRBV7-2 and TRBJ1-5, reads GAGVSQSPSNKVTEKGKDVELRCDPISGHTALYWYRQSLGQGLEFLIYFQGNSAPDKSGLPSDRFSAERTGGSVSTLTIQRTQQEDSAVYLCASSLEVGTANQPQHFGDGTRLSIL.

This rearrangement joins TRBV4-3 to TRBJ1-2; unclear D gene. CDR3 length: 17 amino acids. Germline V CDR1 and CDR2: LGHNA, YSLEER. Trimming pared 0 bases from V and 2 bases from J, leaving 16 bases between. CDR3 residues: CASSQDLLASSNYGYTF. In nucleotides, the CDR3 is TGCGCCAGCAGCCAAGATCTGTTAGCCAGCTCCAACTATGGCTACACCTTC.

The V and J genes are TRBV12-5 and TRBJ1-5; perhaps TRBD1 as D (5 bases). Trimming left V 1 base short and J 10 bases short, with 8 bases between. Per the germline V gene, CDR1 is LGHNT and CDR2 is FRNRAP. The CDR3 runs 12 residues. CDR3 DNA: TGTGCTAGTGGTTTGGGTCAGGGTCCCCAGCATTTT. Amino acids: CASGLGQGPQHF.

The rearrangement uses TRBV5-1 and TRBJ2-1; TRBD1 might be the D (6 bases). V lost 3 bases and J lost 4, with 14 bases in between. The CDR3 has 15 amino acids. From germline, CDR1 is SGHRS and CDR2 YFSETQ. The CDR3 protein is CASSSSGASYNEQFF. The CDR3 nucleotides are TGCGCCAGCAGCTCATCAGGGGCCTCATACAATGAGCAGTTCTTC.

This clone was counted between two and nine times. The chain couples TRBV24-1 to TRBJ2-2; D is perhaps TRBD2 (6 bases). This CDR3 is built from 15 residues. The germline V gene has CDR1 KGHDR and CDR2 SFDVKD. V lost 3 bases to trimming and J lost 3 bases, with 10 bases between them. Here the CDR3 DNA reads TGTGCCACCAGTGATGGGAGGCGGGACACCGGGGAGCTGTTTTTT. Amino acids: CATSDGRRDTGELFF.

This rearrangement joins TRBV19 to TRBJ1-5; a weak D match, TRBD1 (6 bases). CDR1 is LNHDA and CDR2 is SQIVND in the germline V gene (reference sequence). The V and J ends lost 3 bases and 7 bases respectively, with 25 bases between them. This CDR3 contains 18 residues. Here the CDR3 reads CASSITGTWAGAKQPQHF. The CDR3 DNA reads as TGTGCCAGTAGTATTACGGGGACTTGGGCAGGGGCAAAGCAGCCCCAGCATTTT.

This chain uses TRBV2 with TRBJ1-1; 7 nucleotides agree with TRBD1. The CDR3 loop spans 14 amino acids. Losses at the gene ends were 7 bases for V and 1 base for J; bases not matched to a gene: 6. Germline-derived CDR1 and CDR2 are SNHLY and FYNNEI. CDR3 sequence: CASTAGQANTEAFF. The DNA for the CDR3 is TGTGCCAGCACGGCCGGACAGGCGAACACTGAAGCTTTCTTT. Drawing the rest from reference TRBV2 and TRBJ1-1, the complete variable domain is EPEVTQTPSHQVTQMGQEVILRCVPISNHLYFYWYRQILGQKVEFLVSFYNNEISEKSEIFDDQFSVERPDGSNFTLKIRSTKLEDSAMYFCASTAGQANTEAFFGQGTRLTVV.

The chain links TRBV28 to TRBJ2-7; TRBD2 matches 13 bases. CDR1 and CDR2 (germline): MDHEN, SYDVKM. This CDR3 comprises 16 residues. V lost 5 bases and J lost 4; bases outside the gene matches: 8. CDR3 residues: CASSGLGTSGTYEQYF. DNA for the CDR3: TGTGCCAGCAGTGGCCTCGGGACTAGCGGGACTTACGAGCAGTACTTC.

J is TRBJ1-6 and V is TRBV5-4; no reliable D call. Germline V gene data show CDR1 as SGHNT and CDR2 as YYREEE (reference sequence). The ends were cut back, 0 bases at V and 0 bases at J, with 10 bases in the middle. This CDR3 is 17 amino acids long. The CDR3 region has the DNA TGTGCCAGCAGCTTGGATCAACTCGGCTCCTATAATTCACCCCTCCACTTT. Amino acid sequence: CASSLDQLGSYNSPLHF.

This clone was counted a few times. The chain employs TRBV28 and TRBJ1-5; the D is unclear. The V end was cut by 5 bases, the J end by 0 bases, with 11 bases between. This CDR3 has 15 residues. Germline V lookup: CDR1 MDHEN, CDR2 SYDVKM. The CDR3 bases are TGTGCCAGCAGTATCGGCAAATATAGCAATCAGCCCCAGCATTTT. Translated, it gives CASSIGKYSNQPQHF.

A single count supports this clone. The chain has TRBV7-2 and TRBJ2-2; D ambiguous. Trimming cost V 1 base and J 4 bases, with 13 bases left between them. Germline lookup yields CDR1 SGHTA and CDR2 FQGNSA. The CDR3 length is 16 residues. DNA of the CDR3: TGTGCCAGCAGCTTAGTCTCGGGTCTCTTCACCGGGGAGCTGTTTTTT. This codes for CASSLVSGLFTGELFF.

The genes are TRBV30 and TRBJ1-4; D gene ambiguous. The CDR3 has 15 amino acids. Trimming cost V 0 bases and J 3 bases, with 11 bases left between them. Germline values: CDR1 GTSNPN, CDR2 SVGIG (reference sequence). The CDR3 loop is CAWSVLLAPNEKLFF. The CDR3 bases are TGTGCCTGGAGTGTACTACTGGCTCCTAATGAAAAACTGTTTTTT.

The chain is built from TRBV25-1 and TRBJ1-2; the match to TRBD1 covers 8 bases. Trimming cost V 2 bases and J 8 bases; bases outside gene matches: 4. The germline V gene has CDR1 MGHDK and CDR2 SYGVNS. The length of the CDR3 is 13 residues. The CDR3 DNA is TGTGCCAGCAGTGAACAGGGGGCGCAAGGCTACACCTTC. Protein sequence: CASSEQGAQGYTF.

The J gene is TRBJ2-2, the V gene TRBV27, with 11 bases fitting TRBD1. The CDR3 covers 16 residues. Germline CDR1 reads MNHEY; CDR2 reads SMNVEV (reference sequence). The V segment lost 6 bases and the J segment 2 bases; nucleotides outside the gene matches: 5. The CDR3 is CASSLRTGGNTGELFF. CDR3 bases: TGTGCCAGCAGCCTCCGGACAGGGGGCAACACCGGGGAGCTGTTTTTT.

V gene TRBV4-2 combines with J gene TRBJ2-1; TRBD1 is a possible D gene (5 bases). The CDR3 covers 14 residues. V lost 5 bases and J 6 bases, leaving 14 bases between the germline ends. CDR1 and CDR2 from the germline V gene are LGHNA and YNFKEQ. CDR3 region: CASSSQQGANEQFF. DNA for the CDR3: TGTGCCAGCAGCTCCCAGCAAGGGGCCAATGAGCAGTTCTTC.